These T cell receptor beta chains were read from a single sample in a study of CD8+CD57+ T cells in acquired aplastic anemia. TCRdb itself ran the reads through MiXCR, one entry per CDR3 protein. The top ten hold 15% to 20% of the sample, which has a few hundred thousand distinct CDR3 sequences, roughly 53% seen once. Material for sequencing was sorted CD4+, CD8+, or CD8+CD57+ T cells (not recorded which) from PBMCs. The source of these receptors is a human donor with aplastic anemia. Both conserved end residues are part of each CDR3. A D gene is named only where the DNA matches it firmly. Size tells how often a clone was seen (once, few, many) or the class of an expanded clone, and some rows leave it out.

clone_size	v_call	j_call	d_call	cdr3_aa	cdr3_nt
once	TRBV7-2	TRBJ2-2	NA	CASSPDSHTGELFF	TGTGCCAGCAGCCCGGACTCCCACACCGGGGAGCTGTTTTTT
once	TRBV25-1	TRBJ2-2	TRBD1	CASSQQGAAGELFF	TGTGCCAGCAGTCAACAGGGGGCGGCCGGGGAGCTGTTTTTT
many	TRBV5-6	TRBJ1-2	TRBD1	CASSSTRDRNYGYTF	TGTGCCAGCAGCTCTACCCGGGACAGAAACTATGGCTACACCTTC
NA	TRBV7-6	TRBJ1-6	TRBD1	CASSPGQLSPLHF	TGTGCCAGCAGCCCGGGACAGTTATCACCCCTCCACTTT
once	TRBV29-1	TRBJ2-1	NA	CSIPGDEPHSYNEQFF	TGCAGCATTCCCGGGGACGAGCCCCACTCCTACAATGAGCAGTTCTTC
NA	TRBV11-2	TRBJ1-2	TRBD1	CASSLARTGGDYGYTF	TGTGCCAGCAGCTTAGCACGGACAGGGGGTGACTATGGCTACACCTTC
NA	TRBV4-2	TRBJ1-3	NA	CASSFGQPSGNTIYF	TGTGCCAGCAGCTTCGGGCAGCCCTCTGGAAACACCATATATTTT
NA	TRBV10-3	TRBJ1-2	TRBD1	CASSPAGTGDFYGYTF	TGTGCCAGCTCACCAGCCGGGACAGGGGACTTCTATGGCTACACCTTC
many	TRBV24-1	TRBJ2-1	NA	CATSDASRGAGDDNEQFF	TGTGCCACCAGTGATGCCTCCCGGGGGGCGGGGGATGACAATGAGCAGTTCTTC
many	TRBV10-3	TRBJ2-7	NA	CAISELGQGVSYEQYF	TGTGCCATCAGTGAGTTGGGGCAGGGAGTCTCCTACGAGCAGTACTTC
NA	TRBV20-1	TRBJ1-2	NA	CSALGRGSYGYTF	TGCAGTGCCTTGGGGCGGGGCAGCTATGGCTACACCTTC
NA	TRBV12-3/TRBV12-4	TRBJ2-1	TRBD2	CASTRLAGVQFF	TGTGCCAGCACCCGACTAGCGGGGGTGCAGTTCTTC
NA	TRBV5-4	TRBJ2-5	NA	CAGSLVGRRRGETQYF	TGTGCCGGCAGCTTGGTGGGCAGAAGGCGCGGAGAGACCCAGTACTTC
NA	TRBV19	TRBJ2-1	TRBD2	CASSIGTSGRDNEQFF	TGTGCCAGTAGTATTGGTACTAGCGGGAGAGACAATGAGCAGTTCTTC
NA	TRBV5-8	TRBJ1-3	TRBD1	CASSSGQEFLGNTIYF	TGTGCCAGCAGCTCGGGACAGGAATTTCTTGGAAACACCATATATTTT
many	TRBV7-6	TRBJ1-3	NA	CASSLRGGNSGNTIYF	TGTGCCAGCAGCCTGAGGGGAGGGAACTCTGGAAACACCATATATTTT
NA	TRBV20-1	TRBJ1-6	NA	CSAREGHF	TGCAGTGCTAGAGAAGGTCATTTT
NA	TRBV7-9	TRBJ1-4	NA	CASSYAGEKLFF	TGTGCCAGCAGCTATGCGGGGGAAAAACTGTTTTTT
many	TRBV7-2	TRBJ1-2	NA	CASSRSVEGSYGYTF	TGTGCCAGCAGCCGCTCCGTTGAGGGGAGCTATGGCTACACCTTC
NA	TRBV19	TRBJ2-6	NA	CASSITGTGANVLTF	TGTGCCAGTAGTATAACCGGAACTGGGGCCAACGTCCTGACTTTC
once	TRBV30	TRBJ2-7	TRBD1	CAWRDRGYEQYF	TGTGCCTGGAGAGACAGGGGCTACGAGCAGTACTTC
many	TRBV7-9	TRBJ1-1	TRBD1	CASREGAPEAFF	TGTGCCAGCAGGGAGGGGGCGCCTGAAGCTTTCTTT
many	TRBV6-5	TRBJ1-3	NA	CASTLGGSDTIYF	TGTGCCAGCACTCTGGGGGGGTCGGACACCATATATTTT
NA	TRBV25-1	TRBJ1-2	TRBD1	CASSEKGCGTVNNGYTF	TGTGCCAGCAGTGAGAAGGGCTGCGGGACAGTGAACAATGGCTACACCTTC
NA	TRBV15	TRBJ2-1	TRBD2	CATASTSGRSENEQFF	TGTGCCACAGCCTCGACTAGCGGGAGATCCGAGAACGAGCAGTTCTTC
NA	TRBV20-1	TRBJ2-5	TRBD2	CGAGSGGVMETQYF	TGCGGGGCAGGGAGCGGGGGTGTTATGGAGACCCAGTACTTC
NA	TRBV5-1	TRBJ2-7	TRBD1	CASSLDSGPGGYEQYF	TGCGCCAGCAGCTTGGATTCCGGGCCAGGGGGCTACGAGCAGTACTTC
NA	TRBV2	TRBJ1-6	TRBD1	CASSTLQGSPLHF	TGTGCCAGCAGTACTCTACAGGGGAGTCCCCTCCACTTT
few	TRBV18	TRBJ2-3	NA	CASSPRGPTDTQYF	TGTGCCAGCTCACCCCGGGGGCCCACAGATACGCAGTATTTT
many	TRBV12-3/TRBV12-4	TRBJ2-2	TRBD1	CATPEAGGILTTGELFF	TGTGCCACCCCGGAGGCAGGGGGAATCCTAACCACCGGGGAGCTGTTTTTT
NA	TRBV7-9	TRBJ1-1	TRBD1	CASILQGAPGTEAFF	TGTGCCAGCATCCTACAGGGGGCGCCGGGCACTGAAGCTTTCTTT
NA	TRBV7-2	TRBJ2-6	NA	CASRGLDPPGANVLTF	TGCGCCAGCAGAGGTCTGGACCCCCCTGGGGCCAACGTCCTGACTTTC
many	TRBV20-1	TRBJ2-2	TRBD2	CSASTGGRNTGELFF	TGCAGTGCTAGTACGGGGGGGCGGAACACCGGGGAGCTGTTTTTT